This TCR beta chain is from a study of shared clonotypes between healthy human individuals. Whole-study context: Used for every donor were three CD4 naive, three CD4 memory, two CD8 naive and one CD8 memory plate.

V was pared by 6 bases and J by 0 bases, with 16 bases between. Germline V gene lookup returns CDR1 SEHNR and CDR2 FQNEAQ (reference sequence). This CDR3 comprises 16 residues. Libraries were prepared by immunoSEQ multiplex PCR; TCRdb keeps only in-frame clonotypes and omits some of them. The sample contains about 980,000 clones, about three quarters of which appear only once. This sequence joins TRBV7-9 and TRBJ2-3; D possibly matches TRBD1 or TRBD2 (6 bases each). Sequenced: memory CD4+ T cells sorted from blood. Subset reported: CD45RA-negative fraction. The sequence was collected from a man aged 18 to 29 in good health. The CDR3 reads CASSLTGGRSTDTQYF. The CDR3 DNA follows: TGTGCCAGCAGTTTGACCGGGGGCCGGAGCACAGATACGCAGTATTTT.